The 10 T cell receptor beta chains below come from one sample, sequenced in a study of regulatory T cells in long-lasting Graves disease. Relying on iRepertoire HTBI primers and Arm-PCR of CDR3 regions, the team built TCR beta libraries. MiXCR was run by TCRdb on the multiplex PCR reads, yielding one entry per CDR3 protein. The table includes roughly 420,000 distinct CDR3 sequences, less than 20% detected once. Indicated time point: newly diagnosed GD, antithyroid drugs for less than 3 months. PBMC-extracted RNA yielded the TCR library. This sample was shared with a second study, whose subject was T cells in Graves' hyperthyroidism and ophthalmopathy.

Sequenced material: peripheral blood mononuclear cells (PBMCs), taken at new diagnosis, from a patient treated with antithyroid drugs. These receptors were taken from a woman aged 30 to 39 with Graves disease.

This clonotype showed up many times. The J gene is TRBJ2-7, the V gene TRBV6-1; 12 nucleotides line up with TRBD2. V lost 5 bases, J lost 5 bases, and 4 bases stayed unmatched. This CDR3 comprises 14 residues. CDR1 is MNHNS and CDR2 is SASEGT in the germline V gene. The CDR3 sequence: CASSRLAGADEQYF. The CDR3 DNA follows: TGTGCCAGCAGTCGACTAGCGGGAGCTGACGAGCAGTACTTC.

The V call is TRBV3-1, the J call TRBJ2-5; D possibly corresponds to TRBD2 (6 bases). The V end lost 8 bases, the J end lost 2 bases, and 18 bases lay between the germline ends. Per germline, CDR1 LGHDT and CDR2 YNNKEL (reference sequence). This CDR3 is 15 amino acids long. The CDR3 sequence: CASGRRGLEQETQYF. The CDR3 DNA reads TGTGCCAGCGGACGAAGGGGACTGGAACAAGAGACCCAGTACTTC.

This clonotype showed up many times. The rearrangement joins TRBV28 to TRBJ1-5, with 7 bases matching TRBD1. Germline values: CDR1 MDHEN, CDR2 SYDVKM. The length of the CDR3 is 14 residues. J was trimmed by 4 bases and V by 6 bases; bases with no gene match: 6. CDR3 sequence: CASSNRGWNQPQHF. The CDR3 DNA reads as TGTGCCAGCAGCAACAGGGGATGGAATCAGCCCCAGCATTTT.

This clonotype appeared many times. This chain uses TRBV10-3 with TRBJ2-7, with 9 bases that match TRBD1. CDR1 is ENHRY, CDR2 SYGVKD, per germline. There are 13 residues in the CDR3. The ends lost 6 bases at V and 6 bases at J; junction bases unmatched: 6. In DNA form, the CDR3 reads TGTGCCATCAGGGGGACAGGGTCAGGCGAGCAGTACTTC. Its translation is CAIRGTGSGEQYF.

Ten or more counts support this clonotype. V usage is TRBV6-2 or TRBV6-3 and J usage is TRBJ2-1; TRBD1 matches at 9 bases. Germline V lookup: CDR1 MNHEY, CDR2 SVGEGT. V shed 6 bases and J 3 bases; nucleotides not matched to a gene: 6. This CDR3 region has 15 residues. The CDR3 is CASRRPGQGYNEQFF. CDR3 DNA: TGTGCCAGCAGGCGTCCGGGACAGGGCTACAATGAGCAGTTCTTC.

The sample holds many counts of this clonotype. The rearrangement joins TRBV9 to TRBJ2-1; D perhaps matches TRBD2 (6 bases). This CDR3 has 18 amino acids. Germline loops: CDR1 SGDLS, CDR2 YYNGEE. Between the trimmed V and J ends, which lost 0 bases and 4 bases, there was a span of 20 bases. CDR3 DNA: TGTGCCAGCAGCGTAGCGGCCCGCCAAACGGGAGAGTACAATGAGCAGTTCTTC. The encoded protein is CASSVAARQTGEYNEQFF.

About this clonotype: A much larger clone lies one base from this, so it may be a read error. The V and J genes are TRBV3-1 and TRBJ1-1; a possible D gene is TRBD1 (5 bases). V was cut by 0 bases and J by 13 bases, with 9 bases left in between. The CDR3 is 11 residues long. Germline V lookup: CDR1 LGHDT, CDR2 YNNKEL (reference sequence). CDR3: CASSQDRGVFF. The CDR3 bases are TGTGCCAGCAGCCAAGACCGGGGGGTTTTCTTT.

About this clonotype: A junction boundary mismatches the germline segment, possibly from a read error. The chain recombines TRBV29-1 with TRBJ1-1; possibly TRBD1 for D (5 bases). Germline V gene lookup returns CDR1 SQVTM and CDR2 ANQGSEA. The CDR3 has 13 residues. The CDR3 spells CSVEGDELFEAFF. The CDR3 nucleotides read TGCAGCGTCGAAGGGGACGAACTCTTTGAAGCTTTCTTT.

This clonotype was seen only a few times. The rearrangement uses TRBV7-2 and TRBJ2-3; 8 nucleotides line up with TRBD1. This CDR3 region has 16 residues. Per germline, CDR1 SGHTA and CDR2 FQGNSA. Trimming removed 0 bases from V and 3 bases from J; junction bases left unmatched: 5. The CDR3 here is CASSLAAGGWTDTQYF. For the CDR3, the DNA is TGTGCCAGCAGCTTAGCGGCAGGGGGCTGGACAGATACGCAGTATTTT.

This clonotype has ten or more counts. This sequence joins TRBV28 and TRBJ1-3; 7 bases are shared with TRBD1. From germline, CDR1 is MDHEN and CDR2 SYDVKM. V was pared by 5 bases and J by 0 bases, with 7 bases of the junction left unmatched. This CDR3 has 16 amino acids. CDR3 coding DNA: TGTGCCAGCAGTCTCTGGACAGGTTCCTCTGGAAACACCATATATTTT. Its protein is CASSLWTGSSGNTIYF.